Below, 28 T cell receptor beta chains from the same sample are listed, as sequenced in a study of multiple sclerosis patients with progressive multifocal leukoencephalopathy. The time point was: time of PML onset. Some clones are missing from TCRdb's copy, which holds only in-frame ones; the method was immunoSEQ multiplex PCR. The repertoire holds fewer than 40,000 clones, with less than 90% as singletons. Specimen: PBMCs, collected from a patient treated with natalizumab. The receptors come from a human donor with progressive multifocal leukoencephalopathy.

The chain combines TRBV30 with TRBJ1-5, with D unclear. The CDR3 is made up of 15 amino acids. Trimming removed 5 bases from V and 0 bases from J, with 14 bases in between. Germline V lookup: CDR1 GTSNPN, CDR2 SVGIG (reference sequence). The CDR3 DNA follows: TGTGCCTGGGGGGTTCGGTTGAATAGCAATCAGCCCCAGCATTTT. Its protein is CAWGVRLNSNQPQHF.

The CDR3 DNA reads TGCGCCAGCAGCCTGGGGACAGGGGACAATAATTCACCCCTCCACTTT. As protein: CASSLGTGDNNSPLHF. V gene TRBV5-1 combines with J gene TRBJ1-6, with 10 bases lining up with TRBD1. J gave up 5 bases and V 4 bases, and 6 bases lay outside the gene matches. This CDR3 contains 16 residues. CDR1 and CDR2 from the germline V gene are SGHRS and YFSETQ.

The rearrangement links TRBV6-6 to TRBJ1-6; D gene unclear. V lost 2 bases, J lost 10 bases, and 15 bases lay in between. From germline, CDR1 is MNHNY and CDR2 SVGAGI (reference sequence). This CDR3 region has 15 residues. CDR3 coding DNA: TGTGCCAGCAGTTACGATAATAAGGGAGGCTCACCCCTCCACTTT. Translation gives CASSYDNKGGSPLHF.

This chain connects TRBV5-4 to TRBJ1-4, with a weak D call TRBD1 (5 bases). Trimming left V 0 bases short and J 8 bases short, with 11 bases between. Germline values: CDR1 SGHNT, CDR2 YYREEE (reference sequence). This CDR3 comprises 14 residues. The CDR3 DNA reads TGTGCCAGCAGCTTGGCGGGGCATGGAGAAAAACTGTTTTTT. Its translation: CASSLAGHGEKLFF. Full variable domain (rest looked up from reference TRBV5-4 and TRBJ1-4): ETGVTQSPTHLIKTRGQQVTLRCSSQSGHNTVSWYQQALGQGPQFIFQYYREEENGRGNFPPRFSGLQFPNYSSELNVNALELDDSALYLCASSLAGHGEKLFFGSGTQLSVL.

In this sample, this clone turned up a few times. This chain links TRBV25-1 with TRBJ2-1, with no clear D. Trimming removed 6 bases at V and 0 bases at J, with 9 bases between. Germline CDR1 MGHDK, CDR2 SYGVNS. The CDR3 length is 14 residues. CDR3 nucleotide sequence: TGTGCCAGCAGGGTTCTCGGCTCCTACAATGAGCAGTTCTTC. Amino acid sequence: CASRVLGSYNEQFF.

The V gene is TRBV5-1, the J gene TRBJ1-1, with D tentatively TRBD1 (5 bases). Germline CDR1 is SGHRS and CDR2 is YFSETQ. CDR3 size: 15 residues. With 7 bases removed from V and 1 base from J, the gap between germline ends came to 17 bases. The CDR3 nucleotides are TGCGCCAGCCGTGGACTCGACAGATCGAACACTGAAGCTTTCTTT. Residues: CASRGLDRSNTEAFF.

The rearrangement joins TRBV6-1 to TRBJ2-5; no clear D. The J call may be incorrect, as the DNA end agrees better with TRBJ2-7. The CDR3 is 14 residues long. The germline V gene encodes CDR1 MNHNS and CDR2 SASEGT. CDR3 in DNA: TGTGCCAGCAGATCGGCCATTACCTCCTACGAGCAGTACTTC. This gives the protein CASRSAITSYEQYF.

CDR3 nucleotides: TGTGCCAGCAGCGTAGGACAGGGGGTCCACGAGCAGTACTTC. Its protein is CASSVGQGVHEQYF. The rearrangement uses TRBV9 and TRBJ2-7; 9 bases line up with TRBD1. Germline V lookup: CDR1 SGDLS, CDR2 YYNGEE. The V and J ends lost 0 bases and 5 bases, in that order; junction bases with no gene match: 3. The CDR3 is 14 amino acids.

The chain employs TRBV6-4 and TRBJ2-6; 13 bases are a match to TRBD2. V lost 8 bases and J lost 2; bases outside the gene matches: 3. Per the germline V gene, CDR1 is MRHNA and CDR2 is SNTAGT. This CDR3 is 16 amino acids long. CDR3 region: CASAGTSGTGANVLTF. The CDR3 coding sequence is TGTGCCAGCGCCGGGACTAGCGGGACTGGGGCCAACGTCCTGACTTTC.

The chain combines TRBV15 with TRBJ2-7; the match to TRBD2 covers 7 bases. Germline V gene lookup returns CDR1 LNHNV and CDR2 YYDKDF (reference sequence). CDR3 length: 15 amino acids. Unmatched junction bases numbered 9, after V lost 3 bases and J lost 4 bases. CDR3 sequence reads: CATSRDRDYRYEQYF. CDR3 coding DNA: TGTGCCACCAGCAGGGACCGGGACTACCGATACGAGCAGTACTTC.

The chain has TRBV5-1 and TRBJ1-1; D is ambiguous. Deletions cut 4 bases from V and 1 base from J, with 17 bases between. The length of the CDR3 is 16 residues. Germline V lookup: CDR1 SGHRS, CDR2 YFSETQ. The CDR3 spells CASSTRPLPGNTEAFF. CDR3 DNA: TGCGCCAGCAGCACGCGGCCCTTGCCGGGGAACACTGAAGCTTTCTTT.

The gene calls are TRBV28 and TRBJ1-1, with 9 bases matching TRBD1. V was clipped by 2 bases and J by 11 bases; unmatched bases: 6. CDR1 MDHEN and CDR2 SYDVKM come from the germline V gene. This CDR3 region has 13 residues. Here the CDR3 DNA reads TGTGCCAGCAGTTTACTACAGGGGGCGCGGGCTTTCTTT. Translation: CASSLLQGARAFF.

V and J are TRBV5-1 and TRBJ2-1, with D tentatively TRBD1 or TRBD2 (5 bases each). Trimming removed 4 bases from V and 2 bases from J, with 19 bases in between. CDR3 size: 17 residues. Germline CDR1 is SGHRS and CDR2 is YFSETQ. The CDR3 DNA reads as TGCGCCAGCAGCCTTGGGAAGGGGACGGCCGCCTACAATGAGCAGTTCTTC. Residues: CASSLGKGTAAYNEQFF. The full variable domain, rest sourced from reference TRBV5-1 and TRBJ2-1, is KAGVTQTPRYLIKTRGQQVTLSCSPISGHRSVSWYQQTPGQGLQFLFEYFSETQRNKGNFPGRFSGRQFSNSRSEMNVSTLELGDSALYLCASSLGKGTAAYNEQFFGPGTRLTVL.

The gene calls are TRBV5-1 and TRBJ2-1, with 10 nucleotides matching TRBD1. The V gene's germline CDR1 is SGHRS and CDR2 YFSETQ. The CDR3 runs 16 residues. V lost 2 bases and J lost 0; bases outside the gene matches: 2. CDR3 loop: CASSLRTGGSYNEQFF. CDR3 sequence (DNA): TGCGCCAGCAGCTTAAGGACAGGGGGCTCCTACAATGAGCAGTTCTTC.

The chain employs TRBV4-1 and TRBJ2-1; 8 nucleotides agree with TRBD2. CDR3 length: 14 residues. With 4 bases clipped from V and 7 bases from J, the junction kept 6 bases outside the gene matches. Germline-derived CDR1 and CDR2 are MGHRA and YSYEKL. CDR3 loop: CASSRSTSENEQFF. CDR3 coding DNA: TGCGCCAGCAGCCGGTCGACTAGCGAGAATGAGCAGTTCTTC.

DNA for the CDR3: TGCGCCAGCAGCCAAGATCTTAGGGCCTACAATGAGCAGTTCTTC. Translating gives CASSQDLRAYNEQFF. The chain joins TRBV4-3 to TRBJ2-1; D is unresolved. Between the trimmed V and J ends, which lost 0 bases and 2 bases, there was a span of 8 bases. This CDR3 is built from 15 residues. CDR1 is LGHNA and CDR2 is YSLEER in the germline V gene.

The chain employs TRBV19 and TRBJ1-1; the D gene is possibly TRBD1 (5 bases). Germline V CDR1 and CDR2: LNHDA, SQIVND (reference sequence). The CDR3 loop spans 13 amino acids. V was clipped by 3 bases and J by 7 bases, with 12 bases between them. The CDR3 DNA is TGTGCCAGTAGTATTTTGGGGCCAGTTGAAGCTTTCTTT. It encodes CASSILGPVEAFF.

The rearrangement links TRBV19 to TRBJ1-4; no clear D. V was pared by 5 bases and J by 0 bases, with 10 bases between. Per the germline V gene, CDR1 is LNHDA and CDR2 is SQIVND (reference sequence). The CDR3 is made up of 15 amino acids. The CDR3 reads CASSDGSATNEKLFF. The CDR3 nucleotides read TGTGCCAGTAGTGACGGATCTGCAACTAATGAAAAACTGTTTTTT.

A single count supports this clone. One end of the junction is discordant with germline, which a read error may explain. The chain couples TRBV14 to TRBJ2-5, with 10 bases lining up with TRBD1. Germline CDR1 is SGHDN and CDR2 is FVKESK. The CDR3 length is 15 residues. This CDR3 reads CARSPGDRGQETQYF. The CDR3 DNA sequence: TGTGCCCGCAGCCCGGGGGACAGGGGCCAAGAGACCCAGTACTTC.

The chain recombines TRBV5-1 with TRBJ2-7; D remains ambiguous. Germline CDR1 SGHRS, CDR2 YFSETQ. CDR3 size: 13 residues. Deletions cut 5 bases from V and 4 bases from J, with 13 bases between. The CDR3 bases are TGCGCCAGCAGTGTTAACGGCGCTTACGAGCAGTACTTC. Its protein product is CASSVNGAYEQYF.

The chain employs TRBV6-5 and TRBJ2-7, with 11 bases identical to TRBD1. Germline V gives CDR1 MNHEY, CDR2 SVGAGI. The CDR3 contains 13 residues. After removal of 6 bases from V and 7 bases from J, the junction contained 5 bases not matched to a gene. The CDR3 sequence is CASSADRGLEQYF. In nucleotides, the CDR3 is TGTGCCAGCAGCGCGGACAGGGGGCTTGAGCAGTACTTC.

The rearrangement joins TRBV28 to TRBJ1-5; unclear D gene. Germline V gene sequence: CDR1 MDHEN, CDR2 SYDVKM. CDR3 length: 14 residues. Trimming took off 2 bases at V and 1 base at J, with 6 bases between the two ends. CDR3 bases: TGTGCCAGCAGTTTAGGACCGAGCAATCAGCCCCAGCATTTT. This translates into CASSLGPSNQPQHF.

CDR3 region: CASSYGELREKLFF. The CDR3 region has the DNA TGTGCCAGCAGTTACGGGGAATTGCGTGAAAAACTGTTTTTT. V and J are TRBV6-5 and TRBJ1-4; the D is unclear. Germline-derived CDR1 and CDR2 are MNHEY and SVGAGI. The CDR3 runs 14 residues. V was shortened by 2 bases and J by 7 bases, with 11 bases between the two germline ends.

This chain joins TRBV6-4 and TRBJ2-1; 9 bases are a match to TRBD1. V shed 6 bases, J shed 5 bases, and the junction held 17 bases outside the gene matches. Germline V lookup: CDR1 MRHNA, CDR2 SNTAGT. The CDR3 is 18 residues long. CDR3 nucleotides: TGTGCCAGCAGCCGACAGGGGATTCGGACAGGGGCGAACAATGAGCAGTTCTTC. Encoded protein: CASSRQGIRTGANNEQFF.

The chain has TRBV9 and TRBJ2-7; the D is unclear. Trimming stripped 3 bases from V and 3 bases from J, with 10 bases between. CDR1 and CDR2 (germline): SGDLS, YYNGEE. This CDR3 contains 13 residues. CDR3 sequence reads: CASSAIRIYEQYF. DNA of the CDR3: TGTGCCAGCAGCGCCATACGGATCTACGAGCAGTACTTC.

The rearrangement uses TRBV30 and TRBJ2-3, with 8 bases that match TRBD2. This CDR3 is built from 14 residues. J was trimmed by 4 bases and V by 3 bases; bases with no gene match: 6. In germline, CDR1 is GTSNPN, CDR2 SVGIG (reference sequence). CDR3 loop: CAWRRAGESDTQYF. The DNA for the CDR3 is TGTGCCTGGAGGAGAGCGGGAGAGTCAGATACGCAGTATTTT.

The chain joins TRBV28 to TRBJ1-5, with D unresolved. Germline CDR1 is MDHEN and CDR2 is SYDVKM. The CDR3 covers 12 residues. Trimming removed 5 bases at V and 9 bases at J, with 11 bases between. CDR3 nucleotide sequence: TGTGCCAGCAGTGACGTTAAAGGGCCCCAGCATTTT. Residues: CASSDVKGPQHF.

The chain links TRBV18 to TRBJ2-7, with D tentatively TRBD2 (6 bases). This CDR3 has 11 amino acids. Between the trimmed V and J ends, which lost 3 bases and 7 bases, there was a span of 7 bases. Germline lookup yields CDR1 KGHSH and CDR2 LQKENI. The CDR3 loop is CASSPEGEQYF. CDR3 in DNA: TGTGCCAGCTCACCGGAGGGGGAGCAGTACTTC.